These 8 T cell receptor beta chains originate from one sample sequenced in a study of T cell repertoires in cytomegalovirus infection. For these TCRs, the target antigens are not known. A single record per CDR3 protein comes from TCRdb applying MiXCR to the reads. This repertoire shows about 890,000 distinct CDR3 sequences, roughly 30% found once; its top ten account for around an eighth. Source: cultured CD8+ T cells from PBMCs, taken from culture after CMV antigen stimulation. The receptors stem from a human donor in good health (CMV status not recorded). Some clones in this sample may be carry-over from other donors' samples.

This clonotype was detected only a few times. The chain couples TRBV28 to TRBJ2-3; D remains unclear. Trimming stripped 4 bases from V and 0 bases from J, with 5 bases between. Germline V gene data show CDR1 as MDHEN and CDR2 as SYDVKM. CDR3 length: 13 residues. The CDR3 protein is CASSWASTDTQYF. Written as DNA, the CDR3 is TGTGCCAGCAGTTGGGCTAGCACAGATACGCAGTATTTT.

There are many counts of this clonotype. V is TRBV5-5 and J is TRBJ1-3; no clear D. CDR3 length: 14 residues. Trimming removed 2 bases at V and 2 bases at J, with 8 bases between. The germline V gene encodes CDR1 SGHKS and CDR2 YYEKEE (reference sequence). CDR3: CASSLVGAGNTIYF. The CDR3 DNA reads TGTGCCAGCAGCTTAGTGGGCGCTGGAAACACCATATATTTT.

J is TRBJ2-7 and V is TRBV13, with 9 nucleotides matching TRBD1. The CDR3 covers 17 residues. CDR1 and CDR2 from the germline V gene are PRHDT and FYEKMQ (reference sequence). Trimming at V came to 4 bases and at J to 0 bases, leaving 10 bases not matched to a gene. As DNA, the CDR3 is TGTGCCAGCAGCTCCCAATTACAACAGGGGGCCTCCTACGAGCAGTACTTC. Translation gives CASSSQLQQGASYEQYF.

This chain links TRBV7-6 with TRBJ2-7; D unclear. Germline V gene lookup returns CDR1 SGHVS and CDR2 FNYEAQ. This CDR3 has 15 amino acids. V was pared by 5 bases and J by 5 bases, with 19 bases between. CDR3 amino acids: CASSTTDGIANEQYF. The CDR3 nucleotides read TGTGCCAGCAGCACTACCGACGGAATAGCCAACGAGCAGTACTTC.

J is TRBJ1-6 and V is TRBV6-2 or TRBV6-3; D is perhaps TRBD1 (6 bases). The CDR3 is 14 residues long. Germline loops: CDR1 MNHEY, CDR2 SVGEGT. Trimming removed 7 bases at V and 5 bases at J, with 12 bases between. The CDR3 coding sequence is TGTGCCAGCAAAGACAGGTGGGATAATTCACCCCTCCACTTT. This translates into CASKDRWDNSPLHF.

V and J are TRBV12-3 or TRBV12-4 and TRBJ1-2; tentatively, D is TRBD1 (5 bases). There are 14 residues in the CDR3. The V end lost 8 bases, the J end lost 3 bases, and 16 bases lay between the germline ends. The CDR3 region is CASSTARRDYGYTF. Here the CDR3 DNA reads TGTGCCAGCTCGACCGCCCGCAGGGACTATGGCTACACCTTC.

The rearrangement links TRBV5-6 to TRBJ2-3; weak D call: TRBD2 (6 bases). The CDR3 is made up of 11 amino acids. The V and J ends lost 4 bases and 11 bases respectively, with 11 bases between them. The germline V gene encodes CDR1 SGHDT and CDR2 YYEEEE. The CDR3 sequence: CASSQEGRQYF. In DNA, the CDR3 is TGTGCCAGCAGCCAGGAGGGGAGGCAGTATTTT.

The gene calls are TRBV23-1 and TRBJ1-6; D call uncertain. Being an ORF, TRBV23-1 has a function that is uncertain. This CDR3 spans 15 amino acids. V dropped 7 bases and J dropped 7 bases, with 17 bases sitting between them. The CDR3 nucleotides read TGCGCCAGCACCCAATCGGTAATGCGGAATTCACCCCTCCACTTT. Residues: CASTQSVMRNSPLHF.